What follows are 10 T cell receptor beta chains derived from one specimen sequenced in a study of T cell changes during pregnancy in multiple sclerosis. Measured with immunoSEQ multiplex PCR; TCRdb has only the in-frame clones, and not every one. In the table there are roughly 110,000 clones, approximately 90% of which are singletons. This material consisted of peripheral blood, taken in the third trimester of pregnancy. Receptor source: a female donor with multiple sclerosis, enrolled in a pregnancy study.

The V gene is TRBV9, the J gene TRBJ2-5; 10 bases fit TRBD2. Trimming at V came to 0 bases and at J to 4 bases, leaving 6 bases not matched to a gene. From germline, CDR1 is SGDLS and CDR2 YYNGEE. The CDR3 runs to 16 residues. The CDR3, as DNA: TGTGCCAGCAGCGTAGATCATAGCGGGGGGCGAGAGACCCAGTACTTC. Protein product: CASSVDHSGGRETQYF.

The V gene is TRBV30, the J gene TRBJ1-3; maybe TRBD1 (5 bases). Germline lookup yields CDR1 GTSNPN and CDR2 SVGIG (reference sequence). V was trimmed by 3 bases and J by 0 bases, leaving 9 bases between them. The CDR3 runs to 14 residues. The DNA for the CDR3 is TGTGCCTGGAGGGCAGGGTTCTCTGGAAACACCATATATTTT. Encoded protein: CAWRAGFSGNTIYF.

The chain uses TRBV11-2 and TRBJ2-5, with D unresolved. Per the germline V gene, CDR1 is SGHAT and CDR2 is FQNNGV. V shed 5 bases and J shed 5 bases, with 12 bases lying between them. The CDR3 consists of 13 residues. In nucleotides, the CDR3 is TGTGCCAGCAGCATCGTCCTCGGGGAGACCCAGTACTTC. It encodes CASSIVLGETQYF.

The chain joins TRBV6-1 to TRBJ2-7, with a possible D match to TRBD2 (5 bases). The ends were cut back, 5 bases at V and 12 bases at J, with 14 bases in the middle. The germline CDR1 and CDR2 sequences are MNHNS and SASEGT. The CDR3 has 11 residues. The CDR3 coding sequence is TGTGCCAGCAGTTCGAGGCGGGCATCGTACTTC. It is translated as CASSSRRASYF.

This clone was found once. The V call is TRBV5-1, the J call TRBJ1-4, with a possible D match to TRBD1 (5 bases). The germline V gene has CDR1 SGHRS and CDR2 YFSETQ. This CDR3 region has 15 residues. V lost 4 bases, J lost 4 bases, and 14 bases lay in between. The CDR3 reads CASSLKTDFNEKLFF. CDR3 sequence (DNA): TGCGCCAGCAGCCTGAAGACAGACTTTAATGAAAAACTGTTTTTT.

CDR3 sequence: CAISESRDRDEQYF. As DNA, the CDR3 is TGTGCCATCAGTGAGAGCAGGGACAGGGACGAGCAGTACTTC. This sequence joins TRBV10-3 and TRBJ2-7, with 9 bases lining up with TRBD1. The CDR3 totals 14 residues. Trimming cost V 2 bases and J 5 bases; bases outside gene matches: 4. Germline V gene data show CDR1 as ENHRY and CDR2 as SYGVKD.

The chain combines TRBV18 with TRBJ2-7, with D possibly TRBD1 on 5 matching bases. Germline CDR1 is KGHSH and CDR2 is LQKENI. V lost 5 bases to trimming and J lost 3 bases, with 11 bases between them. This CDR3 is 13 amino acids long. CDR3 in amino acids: CASSSPTVYEQYF. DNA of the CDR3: TGTGCCAGCTCATCCCCGACAGTCTACGAGCAGTACTTC.

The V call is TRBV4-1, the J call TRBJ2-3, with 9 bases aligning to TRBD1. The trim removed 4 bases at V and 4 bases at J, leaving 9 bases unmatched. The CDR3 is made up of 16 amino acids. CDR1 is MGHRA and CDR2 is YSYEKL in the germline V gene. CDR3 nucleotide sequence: TGCGCCAGCAGCCCAACAGGGGGCCTAGTAGCAGATACGCAGTATTTT. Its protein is CASSPTGGLVADTQYF.

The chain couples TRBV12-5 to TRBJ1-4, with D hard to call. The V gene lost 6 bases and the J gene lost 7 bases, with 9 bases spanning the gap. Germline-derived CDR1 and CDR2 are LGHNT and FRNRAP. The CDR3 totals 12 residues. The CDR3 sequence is CASGVSVEKLFF. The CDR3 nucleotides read TGTGCTAGTGGGGTGAGCGTTGAAAAACTGTTTTTT.

The CDR3 DNA reads TGCGCCAGCAGCTTTGGAGAGGGGACAGGGAGGTTCGGCGGCTACACCTTC. It encodes CASSFGEGTGRFGGYTF. The chain is built from TRBV5-1 and TRBJ1-2, with 9 bases that match TRBD1. Germline values: CDR1 SGHRS, CDR2 YFSETQ. This CDR3 spans 17 amino acids. V gave up 2 bases and J gave up 8 bases; unmatched junction bases: 16.